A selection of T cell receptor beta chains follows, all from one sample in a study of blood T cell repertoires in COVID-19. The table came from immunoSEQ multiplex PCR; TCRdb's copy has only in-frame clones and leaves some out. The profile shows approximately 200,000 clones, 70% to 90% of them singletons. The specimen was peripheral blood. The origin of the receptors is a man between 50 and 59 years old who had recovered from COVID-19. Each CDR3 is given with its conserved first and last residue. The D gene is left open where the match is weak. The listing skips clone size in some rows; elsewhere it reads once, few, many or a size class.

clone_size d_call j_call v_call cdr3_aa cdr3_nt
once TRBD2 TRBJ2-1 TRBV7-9 CASSIPSGSSYNEQFF TGTGCCAGCAGCATACCTAGCGGGAGCTCCTACAATGAGCAGTTCTTC
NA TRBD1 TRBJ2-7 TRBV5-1 CASSWTGAGTEQYF TGCGCCAGCAGCTGGACAGGGGCCGGTACCGAGCAGTACTTC
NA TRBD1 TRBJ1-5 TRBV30 CAWSVALTGRSNQPQHF TGTGCCTGGAGTGTTGCCCTGACAGGGCGCAGCAATCAGCCCCAGCATTTT
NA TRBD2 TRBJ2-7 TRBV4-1 CASSRKRGTDYEQYF TGCGCCAGCAGCCGCAAGCGGGGCACCGACTACGAGCAGTACTTC
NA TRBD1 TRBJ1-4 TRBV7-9 CASSSQGAGGEKLFF TGTGCCAGCAGCTCACAGGGGGCAGGAGGCGAAAAACTGTTTTTT
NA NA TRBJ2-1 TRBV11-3 CASSLDSKNEQFF TGTGCCAGCAGCTTAGATAGCAAGAATGAGCAGTTCTTC
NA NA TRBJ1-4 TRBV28 CASSLLAGAQEKLFF TGTGCCAGCAGTTTATTGGCGGGGGCTCAGGAAAAACTGTTTTTT
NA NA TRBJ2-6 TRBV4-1 CASSRLGVGANVLTF TGCGCCAGCAGCCGCCTCGGGGTGGGGGCCAACGTCCTGACTTTC
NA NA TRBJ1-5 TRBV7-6 CASSLYPVGGSNQPQHF TGTGCCAGCAGCTTATACCCCGTGGGGGGTAGCAATCAGCCCCAGCATTTT
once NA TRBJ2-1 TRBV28 CASIPEGQGRYNEQFF TGTGCCAGCATCCCCGAAGGTCAGGGGCGGTACAATGAGCAGTTCTTC
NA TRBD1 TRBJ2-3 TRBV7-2 CASSSDNRGTSTDTQYF TGTGCCAGCAGCTCAGACAACAGGGGGACAAGCACAGATACGCAGTATTTT
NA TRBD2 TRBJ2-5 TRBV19 CASSKTSAGGETQYF TGTGCCAGTAGTAAAACCTCAGCGGGAGGAGAGACCCAGTACTTC
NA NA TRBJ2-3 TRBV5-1 CASSSRDSSTDTQYF TGCGCCAGCAGCTCCCGGGACTCCAGCACAGATACGCAGTATTTT
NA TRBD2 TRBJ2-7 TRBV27 CASSFRTSGSSEQYF TGTGCCAGCAGTTTCCGGACTAGCGGGTCTTCGGAGCAGTACTTC
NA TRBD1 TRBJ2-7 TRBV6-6 CASSYYRDRLSGQYF TGTGCCAGCAGTTACTACCGGGACAGGCTTTCTGGGCAGTACTTC
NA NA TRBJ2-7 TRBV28 CASSLQGLRYEQYF TGTGCCAGCAGTTTACAGGGTTTGCGTTACGAGCAGTACTTC
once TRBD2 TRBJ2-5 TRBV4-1 CASSGGVGLAGPETQYF TGCGCCAGCAGCGGAGGCGTAGGACTAGCGGGACCAGAGACCCAGTACTTC
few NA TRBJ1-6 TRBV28 CASTSAAGYNSPLHF TGTGCCAGCACTTCGGCCGCAGGGTATAATTCACCCCTCCACTTT
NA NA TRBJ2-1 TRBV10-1 CASSESTSVSYNEQFF TGCGCCAGCAGTGAGTCGACGAGCGTCTCCTACAATGAGCAGTTCTTC
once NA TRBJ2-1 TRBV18 CASSPEQGSGIRSYNEQFF TGTGCCAGCTCACCGGAACAAGGTTCAGGAATTCGCTCCTACAATGAGCAGTTCTTC
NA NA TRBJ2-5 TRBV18 CASSPNWGPQETQYF TGTGCCAGCTCACCAAACTGGGGCCCCCAAGAGACCCAGTACTTC
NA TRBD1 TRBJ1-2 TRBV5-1 CASSTGQGNYGYTF TGCGCCAGCAGCACGGGACAGGGAAACTATGGCTACACCTTC
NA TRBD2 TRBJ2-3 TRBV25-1 CASSESKLAERIDTQYF TGTGCCAGCAGTGAATCTAAACTAGCGGAACGGATAGATACGCAGTATTTT
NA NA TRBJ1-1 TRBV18 CASSPYRQNTEAFF TGTGCCAGCTCACCCTACCGACAGAACACTGAAGCTTTCTTT
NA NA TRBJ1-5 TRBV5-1 CASSLAGLSNQPQHF TGCGCCAGCAGCTTGGCAGGACTAAGCAATCAGCCCCAGCATTTT
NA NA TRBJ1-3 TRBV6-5 CATRGVISGNTIYF TGTGCCACCCGGGGAGTTATCTCTGGAAACACCATATATTTT
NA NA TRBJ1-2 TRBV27 CASSPRGYGYTF TGTGCCAGCAGTCCGCGGGGCTATGGCTACACCTTC
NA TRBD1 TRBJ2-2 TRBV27 CASSLWLQGGAGELFF TGTGCCAGCAGTTTATGGTTACAGGGGGGCGCCGGGGAGCTGTTTTTT
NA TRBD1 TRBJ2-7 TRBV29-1 CSVRTGNHEQYF TGCAGCGTCAGGACAGGGAACCACGAGCAGTACTTC
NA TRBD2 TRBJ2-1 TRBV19 CASRASGRQSYNEQFF TGTGCCAGTAGGGCGTCCGGGAGGCAATCCTACAATGAGCAGTTCTTC
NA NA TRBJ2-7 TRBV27 CASSFTPGAPTYEQYF TGTGCCAGCAGTTTTACCCCGGGAGCCCCAACCTACGAGCAGTACTTC
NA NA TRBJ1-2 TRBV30 CAWSRQANYGYTF TGTGCCTGGAGTCGACAGGCGAACTATGGCTACACCTTC
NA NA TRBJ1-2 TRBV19 CASREGGNYGYTF TGTGCCAGTAGAGAGGGAGGGAACTATGGCTACACCTTC
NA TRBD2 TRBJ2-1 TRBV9 CASSPPLLAGGLLYNEQFF TGTGCCAGCAGCCCTCCCCTACTAGCGGGAGGGCTTTTATACAATGAGCAGTTCTTC
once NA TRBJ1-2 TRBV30 CAWNGHPNYGYTF TGTGCCTGGAACGGACACCCGAACTATGGCTACACCTTC
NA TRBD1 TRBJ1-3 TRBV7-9 CASSATGTGVDTIYF TGTGCCAGCAGCGCTACCGGGACAGGGGTAGACACCATATATTTT
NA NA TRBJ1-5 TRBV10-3 CAISESQILWSNQPQHF TGTGCCATCAGTGAGTCACAGATTCTTTGGAGCAATCAGCCCCAGCATTTT
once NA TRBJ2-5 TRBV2 CASRGQVTRDGQYF TGTGCCAGCAGAGGACAAGTCACAAGAGATGGCCAGTACTTC
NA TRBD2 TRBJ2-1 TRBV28 CASSPMTSGSFDEQFF TGTGCCAGCAGTCCGATGACTAGCGGGAGTTTCGATGAGCAGTTCTTC
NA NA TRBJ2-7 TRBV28 CASIPVGGSSYEQYF TGTGCCAGCATCCCTGTAGGGGGTAGCTCCTACGAGCAGTACTTC
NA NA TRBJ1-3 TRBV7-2 CASSLIREDTIYF TGTGCCAGCAGCTTAATCAGGGAGGACACCATATATTTT
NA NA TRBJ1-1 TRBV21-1 CARRGGAASLEAFF TGTGCCAGGAGGGGGGGGGCGGCCTCCCTTGAAGCTTTCTTT
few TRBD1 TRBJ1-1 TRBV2 CANSGTGNTEAFF TGTGCCAACTCCGGGACAGGGAACACTGAAGCTTTCTTT
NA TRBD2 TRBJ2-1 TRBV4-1 CASSPLTSGLTYNEQFF TGCGCCAGCAGCCCTTTGACTAGCGGTTTAACCTACAATGAGCAGTTCTTC
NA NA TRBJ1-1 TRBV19 CASSIEGLATEAFF TGTGCCAGTAGTATAGAGGGGCTGGCCACTGAAGCTTTCTTT
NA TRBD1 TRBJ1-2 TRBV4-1 CASSQVRRQGFFGYTF TGCGCCAGCAGCCAAGTTAGGAGACAGGGGTTCTTTGGCTACACCTTC
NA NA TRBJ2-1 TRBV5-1 CASSLQGKGRVNEQFF TGCGCCAGCAGTTTACAGGGAAAGGGGAGGGTCAATGAGCAGTTCTTC
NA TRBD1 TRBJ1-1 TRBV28 CASSTGGVITEAFF TGTGCCAGCAGTACAGGGGGAGTTATTACTGAAGCTTTCTTT
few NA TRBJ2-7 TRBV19 CASSPQSGEQYF TGTGCCAGTAGTCCCCAGTCGGGAGAGCAGTACTTC